The rows below give T cell receptor beta chains drawn from one sample of a study of blood T cell repertoires in COVID-19. The table came from immunoSEQ multiplex PCR; TCRdb's copy has only in-frame clones and leaves some out. The sample carries roughly 80,000 clones, roughly four fifths recorded once. Sequenced: peripheral blood. The receptors come from a human donor in a cohort sampled during active COVID-19. Both conserved end residues are part of each CDR3.

CDR3aa	v_gene	j_gene
CASSLAFGVRGDEQYF	TRBV7-9	TRBJ2-7
CASSYGRVGTQYF	TRBV6-5	TRBJ2-5
CATSDPTSGIAEAFF	TRBV24-1	TRBJ1-1
CASSPGGALANTQYF	TRBV5-1	TRBJ2-3
CASSVGAGGNRDGYTF	TRBV9	TRBJ1-2
CASSLSGLVADTQYF	TRBV11-2	TRBJ2-3
CASSRDRSRGEKLFF	TRBV7-2	TRBJ1-4
CASNQLGGGQPQHF	TRBV28	TRBJ1-5
CASSQGLAGNSYNEQFF	TRBV7-9	TRBJ2-1
CASSGSVRDRRLVGTDTQYF	TRBV5-1	TRBJ2-3
CASSSRQGNNSPLHF	TRBV7-2	TRBJ1-6
CAMGQANEQFF	TRBV10-3	TRBJ2-1
CASSQDGAGAEQYF	TRBV3-1/TRBV3-2	TRBJ2-7
CATSRPTGGSYNEQFF	TRBV15	TRBJ2-1
CASNRYNEKLFF	TRBV28	TRBJ1-4
CASSRSNHYGYTF	TRBV19	TRBJ1-2
CASSLTAGTGELFF	TRBV7-9	TRBJ2-2
CASSFRQGPSTNEKLFF	TRBV28	TRBJ1-4
CASSFTGLGEAFF	TRBV5-4	TRBJ1-1
CASSSGQSLKGQYF	TRBV5-1	TRBJ2-7
CASTSGGTDTQYF	TRBV28	TRBJ2-3
CATSRKRLNTETQYF	TRBV15	TRBJ2-5
CASSYSPGGELFF	TRBV6-5	TRBJ2-2
CASSLTGNNQETQYF	TRBV11-2	TRBJ2-5
CASSPRQSDTQYF	TRBV18	TRBJ2-3
CASSPRLAGGPDTQYF	TRBV18	TRBJ2-3
CASSPERKETQYF	TRBV5-1	TRBJ2-5
CSVRLDSSNSPLHF	TRBV29-1	TRBJ1-6
CASSQGQAKNTGELFF	TRBV4-2	TRBJ2-2
CASRGQGALEQYF	TRBV27	TRBJ2-7
CASSTRGANTGELFF	TRBV27	TRBJ2-2
CASSPIEQGTTGGYTF	TRBV18	TRBJ1-2
CASLRGQTQETQYF	TRBV18	TRBJ2-5
CATSRGDRGPDTQYF	TRBV15	TRBJ2-3
CASSRDTMNTEAFF	TRBV7-9	TRBJ1-1
CASSLTQGAGYGYTF	TRBV28	TRBJ1-2
CASSLSQWPTSGGQYF	TRBV28	TRBJ2-3
CASSDLRGEGYEQYF	TRBV5-1	TRBJ2-7
CASSLPGSAGYTF	TRBV7-9	TRBJ1-2
CAIGRGAENEQFF	TRBV10-3	TRBJ2-1
CASAKAVMTGADTQYF	TRBV12-5	TRBJ2-3
CASSFRRDRVNTGELFF	TRBV27	TRBJ2-2
CASSLASGTGGANEQFF	TRBV5-1	TRBJ2-1
CASSWGVGQPQHF	TRBV6-5	TRBJ1-5
CASSYSVRGTDTQYF	TRBV6-6	TRBJ2-3
CASSPLGDSEAFF	TRBV9	TRBJ1-1
CASSIMGRGFGNTIYF	TRBV11-2	TRBJ1-3
CASSGTAETGELFF	TRBV24-1	TRBJ2-2
CASSQGIAGVREQFF	TRBV3-1/TRBV3-2	TRBJ2-1
CASRSGQAFYGYTF	TRBV27	TRBJ1-2